This TCR beta chain was sequenced for a study of response to subunit inactivated influenza vaccine (dated by TCRdb to the late 2010s). Notes on the research overall: Deep quantitative profiling of the T cell receptor repertoire was used in the study to follow responses to a trivalent subunit inactivated influenza vaccine. Beyond this particular receptor, the publication reports: It was suggested by the authors that each seasonal influenza vaccination may recruit only a limited number of new T cells.

Libraries were constructed by RT-PCR. Sequencing used an Illumina HiSeq 2500. The public reads were reprocessed in TCRdb via fastp at Q25 and MiXCR, keeping in-frame beta chains. Rows are unified per CDR3 protein, each entry keeping the most common DNA and genes. The sample includes about 800,000 distinct CDR3 sequences, with 20% to 25% observed a single time. 10% of the sample goes to the ten largest clones. According to the germline V gene, CDR1 reads MNHNS and CDR2 reads SASEGT. The germline V end is reduced by 6 bases and the J end by 6 bases; junction bases left unmatched: 7. The CDR3 runs 14 residues from the cysteine to the phenylalanine. Only the CDR3 part of the read is kept: 42 bases, read in frame from the first base. This clonotype showed up just a few times. Its specific antigen is unknown. Base quality data are lacking; no much larger clone is found one base away.

The sample in question was PBMCs from blood, obtained less than 6 days after vaccination. This clonotype was obtained from a man aged 50-59 years who received an inactivated influenza vaccine. Donor details come from another sample of the same person, matched by shared clones. Rearrangement joined TRBV6-1 to TRBJ1-4, and 7 junctional nucleotides match TRBD1. Read as DNA, the sequence is TGTGCCAGCAGCCCCTATCAGGGGGATGAAAAACTGTTTTTT. It encodes CASSPYQGDEKLFF.